Included here is one TCR beta chain sequence, with context. Its matching antigen is unknown. Deletions cut 1 base from V and 7 bases from J, with 7 bases between. Germline CDR1 and CDR2: LNHNV and YYDKDF (reference sequence). The CDR3 loop spans 12 amino acids. Measured with immunoSEQ multiplex PCR; TCRdb has only the in-frame clones, and not every one. The sample shows tens of thousands of clones, roughly 80% of them seen only once. These data are taken from a study of siplizumab effects on memory and regulatory T cells. Whole-study findings and limits: Fewer alloreactive sequences mapped to unstimulated CD4+ memory cells under siplizumab.

The sequenced sample consisted of memory CD4+ T cells sorted from blood. This sequence originates from a human donor in good health. The genes are TRBV15 and TRBJ1-2; D gene ambiguous. The chain's CDR3 is CATSRVPGGYTF. The CDR3 DNA reads as TGTGCCACCAGCAGAGTTCCCGGTGGCTACACCTTC.